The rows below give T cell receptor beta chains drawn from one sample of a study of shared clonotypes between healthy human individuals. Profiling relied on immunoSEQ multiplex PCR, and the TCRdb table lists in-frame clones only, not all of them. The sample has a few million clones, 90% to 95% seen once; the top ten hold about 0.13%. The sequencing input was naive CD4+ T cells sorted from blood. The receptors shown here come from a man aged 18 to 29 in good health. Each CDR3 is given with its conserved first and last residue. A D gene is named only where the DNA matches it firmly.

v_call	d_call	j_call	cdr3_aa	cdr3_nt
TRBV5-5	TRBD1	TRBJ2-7	CASSSGTGYEQYF	TGTGCCAGCAGCTCCGGGACAGGCTACGAGCAGTACTTC
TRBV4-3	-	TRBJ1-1	CASSHLLSDRIQAFF	TGCGCCAGCAGCCATCTCTTGTCAGACCGAATCCAAGCTTTCTTT
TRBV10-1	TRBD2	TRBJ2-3	CASSEGTSGTDTQYF	TGCGCCAGCAGTGAAGGAACTAGCGGGACAGATACGCAGTATTTT
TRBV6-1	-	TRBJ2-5	CASRDFLPRETQYF	TGTGCCAGCAGGGACTTTCTACCAAGGGAGACCCAGTACTTC
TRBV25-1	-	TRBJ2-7	CAGSESGSYEQYF	TGTGCCGGCAGTGAATCCGGTTCCTACGAGCAGTACTTC
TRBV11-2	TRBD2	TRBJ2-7	CASSPYGLAPEQYF	TGTGCCAGCAGCCCATACGGACTAGCTCCCGAGCAGTACTTC
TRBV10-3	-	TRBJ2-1	CAISKGGSYNEQFF	TGTGCCATCTCAAAGGGCGGGTCCTACAATGAGCAGTTCTTC
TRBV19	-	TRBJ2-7	CASSRKDGSSYEQYF	TGTGCCAGTAGTCGGAAGGACGGGAGCTCCTACGAGCAGTACTTC
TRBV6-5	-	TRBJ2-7	CASTPGSAPVNEQYF	TGTGCCAGCACCCCTGGGTCGGCACCAGTGAACGAGCAGTACTTC
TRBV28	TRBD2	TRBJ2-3	CASSYFPSGGTDTQYF	TGTGCCAGCAGTTACTTTCCTAGCGGAGGCACAGATACGCAGTATTTT
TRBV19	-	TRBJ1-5	CASSFREFGQPQHF	TGTGCCAGTAGTTTCCGGGAGTTCGGTCAGCCCCAGCATTTT